The 22 T cell receptor beta chains reported below all come from one sample, sequenced in a study of shared clonotypes between healthy human individuals. The assay was immunoSEQ multiplex PCR, and TCRdb's table has in-frame clones only and misses some. Of about 2 million clones in the sample, less than 95% were seen once. Cells designated naive CD8 were CD45RO-negative and were positively selected for CCR7, with terminally differentiated effector memory CD45RA+ cells excluded. The sequenced sample consisted of naive CD8+ T cells sorted from blood. The source of these receptors is a man aged 18 to 29 in good health.

The chain carries TRBV7-9 and TRBJ2-7; the D gene is possibly TRBD1 (6 bases). The CDR3 totals 15 residues. V lost 1 base and J lost 0, with 10 bases in between. Germline loops: CDR1 SEHNR, CDR2 FQNEAQ (reference sequence). CDR3 nucleotide sequence: TGTGCCAGCAGCTTAGACAGGGAATTCTCCTACGAGCAGTACTTC. Residues: CASSLDREFSYEQYF.

The rearrangement uses TRBV2 and TRBJ2-3; D remains unclear. Germline CDR1 and CDR2: SNHLY and FYNNEI. The CDR3 spans 14 residues. The ends were cut back, 3 bases at V and 5 bases at J, with 12 bases in the middle. CDR3 coding DNA: TGTGCCAGCAGTGATAGGGCGGCCCTAGATACGCAGTATTTT. Translation: CASSDRAALDTQYF.

J is TRBJ1-5 and V is TRBV27; D gene unclear. Trimming took off 3 bases at V and 6 bases at J, with 12 bases between the two ends. CDR3 length: 14 residues. Germline V lookup: CDR1 MNHEY, CDR2 SMNVEV (reference sequence). The CDR3: CASSLRGEGQPQHF. The DNA of the CDR3 is TGTGCCAGCAGTTTGCGCGGAGAGGGTCAGCCCCAGCATTTT.

The chain combines TRBV5-1 with TRBJ2-2; D gene unclear. Germline lookup yields CDR1 SGHRS and CDR2 YFSETQ. This CDR3 has 13 amino acids. V shed 4 bases and J shed 7 bases, with 11 bases lying between them. CDR3 nucleotide sequence: TGCGCCAGCAGCGTCTTAATGAACGGGGAGCTGTTTTTT. It is translated as CASSVLMNGELFF. Full variable domain (rest looked up from reference TRBV5-1 and TRBJ2-2): KAGVTQTPRYLIKTRGQQVTLSCSPISGHRSVSWYQQTPGQGLQFLFEYFSETQRNKGNFPGRFSGRQFSNSRSEMNVSTLELGDSALYLCASSVLMNGELFFGEGSRLTVL.

The V call is TRBV5-6, the J call TRBJ1-1; D is unresolved. Deletions cut 0 bases from V and 4 bases from J, with 10 bases between. This CDR3 has 14 amino acids. Germline CDR1 and CDR2: SGHDT and YYEEEE. CDR3 residues: CASSLGSGITEAFF. The CDR3 DNA reads as TGTGCCAGCAGCTTGGGGAGCGGGATCACTGAAGCTTTCTTT.

The CDR3 sequence: CASSEWTVHSYNEQFF. The CDR3 coding sequence is TGTGCCAGCAGTGAATGGACCGTACACTCCTACAATGAGCAGTTCTTC. V usage is TRBV6-1 and J usage is TRBJ2-1; D not certain. Germline CDR1 reads MNHNS; CDR2 reads SASEGT. This CDR3 region has 16 residues. The V end lost 2 bases, the J end lost 0 bases, and 11 bases lay between the germline ends.

V usage is TRBV7-8 and J usage is TRBJ2-1; 10 bases fit TRBD2. There are 15 residues in the CDR3. V lost 3 bases to trimming and J lost 7 bases; unmatched junction nucleotides: 6. Germline assignment: CDR1 SGHVS and CDR2 FQNEAQ. CDR3 in DNA: TGTGCCAGCAGCTTGCTAGCGGGAGCTGAGAATGAGCAGTTCTTC. Its translation: CASSLLAGAENEQFF. Supplemented by reference TRBV7-8 and TRBJ2-1, the full variable domain reads GAGVSQSPRYKVAKRGQDVALRCDPISGHVSLFWYQQALGQGPEFLTYFQNEAQLDKSGLPSDRFFAERPEGSVSTLKIQRTQQEDSAVYLCASSLLAGAENEQFFGPGTRLTVL.

The sample holds a few counts of this clone. Distinct nucleotide sequences in the sample also encode this CDR3. The CDR3 nucleotides are TGCGCCAGCAGCCAAGAACTAGCGGGAGGCACAGATACGCAGTATTTT. This encodes CASSQELAGGTDTQYF. V and J are TRBV4-1 and TRBJ2-3; 11 bases map to TRBD2. CDR3 length equals 16 residues. CDR1 and CDR2 (germline): MGHRA, YSYEKL. V dropped 0 bases and J dropped 1; count of bases not matched to a gene: 0.

The chain recombines TRBV11-2 with TRBJ2-7; a weak D match, TRBD2 (6 bases). Germline CDR1 is SGHAT and CDR2 is FQNNGV. The length of the CDR3 is 15 residues. Trimming stripped 2 bases from V and 6 bases from J, with 17 bases between. The CDR3 here is CASSLLLRETTEQYF. CDR3 nucleotides: TGTGCCAGCAGCTTATTGTTACGGGAGACCACCGAGCAGTACTTC.

This sequence joins TRBV2 and TRBJ2-1; D remains unclear. The CDR3 extends over 15 amino acids. V lost 1 base and J lost 8, with 15 bases in between. Germline loops: CDR1 SNHLY, CDR2 FYNNEI. CDR3 coding DNA: TGTGCCAGCAGTGAAGAGGTGCGGCGGTGGGATGAGCAGTTCTTC. Its translation: CASSEEVRRWDEQFF.

The V gene is TRBV27, the J gene TRBJ2-2; D not certain. The CDR3 totals 15 residues. Germline V CDR1 and CDR2: MNHEY, SMNVEV (reference sequence). V was pared by 2 bases and J by 7 bases, with 14 bases between. This CDR3 reads CASSLPPLTGGELFF. In nucleotides, the CDR3 is TGTGCCAGCAGTTTACCGCCCCTGACTGGCGGGGAGCTGTTTTTT.

The chain joins TRBV4-1 to TRBJ1-3; D is unresolved. The CDR3 contains 15 residues. In germline, CDR1 is MGHRA, CDR2 YSYEKL. V lost 0 bases to trimming and J lost 0 bases, with 6 bases between them. The CDR3, as DNA: TGCGCCAGCAGCCAAGAGGAGAGCTCTGGAAACACCATATATTTT. Translation gives CASSQEESSGNTIYF.

The CDR3: CASSHRTGTEAFF. CDR3 nucleotides: TGCGCCAGCAGCCACAGGACAGGGACTGAAGCTTTCTTT. The chain carries TRBV5-1 and TRBJ1-1; 8 positions agree with TRBD1. Looked up from germline, CDR1 is SGHRS and CDR2 is YFSETQ. The CDR3 extends over 13 amino acids. Trimming cost V 4 bases and J 5 bases; bases outside gene matches: 4.

This sequence joins TRBV10-2 and TRBJ2-5; D gene uncertain. CDR1 and CDR2 from the germline V gene are WSHSY and SAAADI. Between the trimmed V and J ends, which lost 8 bases and 2 bases, there was a span of 6 bases. The CDR3 consists of 11 residues. CDR3 protein: CASAIQETQYF. As DNA, the CDR3 is TGCGCCAGCGCCATTCAAGAGACCCAGTACTTC.

The chain employs TRBV7-8 and TRBJ2-3, with D possibly being TRBD1 (6 bases). CDR3 length equals 17 residues. Germline V gene sequence: CDR1 SGHVS, CDR2 FQNEAQ. Trimming shortened V by 5 bases and J by 2 bases, and 20 bases separated the two germline ends. In DNA form, the CDR3 reads TGTGCCAGCAGCCCATCGACAGGCTCCGCGGACACAGATACGCAGTATTTT. Translation gives CASSPSTGSADTDTQYF.

The chain combines TRBV29-1 with TRBJ2-1; 7 bases fit TRBD2. CDR1 is SQVTM and CDR2 is ANQGSEA in the germline V gene. This CDR3 contains 13 residues. V trimming: 6 bases; J trimming: 4 bases; junction bases outside the gene matches: 6. CDR3 residues: CSVASGTYNEQFF. The CDR3 DNA follows: TGCAGCGTCGCAAGCGGGACGTACAATGAGCAGTTCTTC.

This chain links TRBV4-1 with TRBJ2-7; 10 nucleotides align to TRBD2. The CDR3 length is 15 residues. Germline V gives CDR1 MGHRA, CDR2 YSYEKL. V shed 5 bases, J shed 4 bases, and the junction held 8 bases outside the gene matches. CDR3 protein: CASSTRSGGLYEQYF. The CDR3 coding sequence is TGCGCCAGCAGCACCCGTAGCGGGGGGCTTTACGAGCAGTACTTC.

The V and J genes are TRBV7-9 and TRBJ2-7; maybe TRBD1 (6 bases). The V end lost 3 bases, the J end lost 0 bases, and 9 bases lay between the germline ends. There are 14 residues in the CDR3. In germline, CDR1 is SEHNR, CDR2 FQNEAQ (reference sequence). The CDR3 DNA follows: TGTGCCAGCAGCTTTAGGGGGAACTCCTACGAGCAGTACTTC. Protein: CASSFRGNSYEQYF.

DNA of the CDR3: TGTGCCTGGAGGTGGGCCGAAGTCTCGGGGGTCTATGGCTACACCTTC. This codes for CAWRWAEVSGVYGYTF. This chain joins TRBV30 and TRBJ1-2, with D tentatively TRBD1 (5 bases). Trimming stripped 3 bases from V and 4 bases from J, with 21 bases between. The CDR3 covers 16 residues. CDR1 is GTSNPN, CDR2 SVGIG, per germline (reference sequence).

Notes on this clone: One end of the junction is discordant with germline, which a read error may explain. This sample includes further DNA sequences coding for the same CDR3. CDR3 residues: CASSLAGGLHEQYF. The DNA for the CDR3 is TGTGCCAGCAGCCTAGCTGGCGGCCTCCACGAGCAGTACTTC. The V call is TRBV7-9, the J call TRBJ2-7, with TRBD2 as a possible D gene (5 bases). This CDR3 contains 14 residues. The germline CDR1 and CDR2 sequences are SEHNR and FQNEAQ (reference sequence).

The chain carries TRBV28 and TRBJ1-5, with a weak D call TRBD1 (6 bases). Trimming pared 8 bases from V and 0 bases from J, leaving 20 bases between. CDR1 and CDR2 (germline): MDHEN, SYDVKM. The CDR3 loop spans 17 amino acids. The CDR3 bases are TGTGCCAGCTCATCACGGGACACCGCCTATAGCAATCAGCCCCAGCATTTT. Protein: CASSSRDTAYSNQPQHF. The full variable domain, its missing parts supplied by reference TRBV28 and TRBJ1-5, is DVKVTQSSRYLVKRTGEKVFLECVQDMDHENMFWYRQDPGLGLRLIYFSYDVKMKEKGDIPEGYSVSREKKERFSLILESASTNQTSMYLCASSSRDTAYSNQPQHFGDGTRLSIL.

The chain combines TRBV27 with TRBJ1-5; D possibly corresponds to TRBD1 (5 bases). Germline V gene data show CDR1 as MNHEY and CDR2 as SMNVEV (reference sequence). Trimming removed 0 bases from V and 0 bases from J, with 9 bases in between. The length of the CDR3 is 16 residues. CDR3 region: CASSLSRGFSNQPQHF. The CDR3 coding sequence is TGTGCCAGCAGTTTATCGAGGGGTTTTAGCAATCAGCCCCAGCATTTT.